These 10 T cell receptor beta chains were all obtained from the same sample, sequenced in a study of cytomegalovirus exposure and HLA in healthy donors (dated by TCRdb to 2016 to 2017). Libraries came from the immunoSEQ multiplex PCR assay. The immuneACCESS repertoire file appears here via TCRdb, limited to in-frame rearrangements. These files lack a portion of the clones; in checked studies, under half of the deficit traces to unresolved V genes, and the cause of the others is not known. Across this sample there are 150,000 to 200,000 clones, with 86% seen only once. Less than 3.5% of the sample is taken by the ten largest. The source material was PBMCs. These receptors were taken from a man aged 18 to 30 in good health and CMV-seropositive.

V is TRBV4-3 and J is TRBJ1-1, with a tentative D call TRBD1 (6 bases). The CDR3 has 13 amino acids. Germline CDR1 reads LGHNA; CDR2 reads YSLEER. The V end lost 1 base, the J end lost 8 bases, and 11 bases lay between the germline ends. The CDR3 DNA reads TGCGCCAGCAGCCAAGCAATCACAGGGGAAGCTTTCTTT. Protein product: CASSQAITGEAFF.

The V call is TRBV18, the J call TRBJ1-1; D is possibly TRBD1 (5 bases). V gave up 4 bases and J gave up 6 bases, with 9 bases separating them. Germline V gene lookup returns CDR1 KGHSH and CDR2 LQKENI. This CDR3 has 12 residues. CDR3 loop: CASSLGGAEAFF. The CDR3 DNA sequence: TGTGCCAGCTCACTCGGGGGAGCTGAAGCTTTCTTT.

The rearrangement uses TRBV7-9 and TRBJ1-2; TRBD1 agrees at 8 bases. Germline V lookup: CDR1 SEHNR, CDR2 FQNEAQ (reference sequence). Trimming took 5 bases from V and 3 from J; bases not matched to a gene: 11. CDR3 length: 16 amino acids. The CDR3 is CASSAQVQGDHYGYTF. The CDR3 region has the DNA TGTGCCAGCAGCGCGCAGGTACAGGGGGATCACTATGGCTACACCTTC.

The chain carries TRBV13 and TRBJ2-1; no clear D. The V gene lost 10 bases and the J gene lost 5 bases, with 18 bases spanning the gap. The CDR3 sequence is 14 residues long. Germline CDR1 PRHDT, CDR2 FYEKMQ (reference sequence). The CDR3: CATTRRSYDNEQFF. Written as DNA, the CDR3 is TGTGCCACGACCCGAAGGAGCTACGACAATGAGCAGTTCTTC. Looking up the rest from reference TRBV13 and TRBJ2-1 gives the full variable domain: AAGVIQSPRHLIKEKRETATLKCYPIPRHDTVYWYQQGPGQDPQFLISFYEKMQSDKGSIPDRFSAQQFSDYHSELNMSSLELGDSALYFCATTRRSYDNEQFFGPGTRLTVL.

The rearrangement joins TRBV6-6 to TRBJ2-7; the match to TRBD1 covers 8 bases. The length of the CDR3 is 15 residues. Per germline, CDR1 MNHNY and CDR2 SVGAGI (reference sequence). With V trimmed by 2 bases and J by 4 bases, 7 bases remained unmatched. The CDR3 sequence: CASSYPPDRAYEQYF. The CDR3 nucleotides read TGTGCCAGCAGTTACCCGCCGGACAGGGCTTACGAGCAGTACTTC.

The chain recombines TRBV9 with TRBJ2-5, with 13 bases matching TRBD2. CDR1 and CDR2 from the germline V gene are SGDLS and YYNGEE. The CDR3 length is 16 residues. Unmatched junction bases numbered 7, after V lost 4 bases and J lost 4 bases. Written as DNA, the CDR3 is TGTGCCAGCAGCCTGAGACTAGCGGGAGGCTCAGAGACCCAGTACTTC. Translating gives CASSLRLAGGSETQYF.

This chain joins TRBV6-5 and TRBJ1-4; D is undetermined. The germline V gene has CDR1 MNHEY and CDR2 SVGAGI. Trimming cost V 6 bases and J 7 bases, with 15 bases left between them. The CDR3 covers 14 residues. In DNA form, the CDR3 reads TGTGCCAGCAGCGACCCGCTTAGGAGTGAAAAACTGTTTTTT. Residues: CASSDPLRSEKLFF.

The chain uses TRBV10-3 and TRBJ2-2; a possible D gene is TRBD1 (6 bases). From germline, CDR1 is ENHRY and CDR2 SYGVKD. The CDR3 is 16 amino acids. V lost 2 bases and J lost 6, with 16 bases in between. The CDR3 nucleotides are TGTGCCATCAGTGAGGTTCGGGTCTCAGGGGCCGGGGAGCTGTTTTTT. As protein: CAISEVRVSGAGELFF.

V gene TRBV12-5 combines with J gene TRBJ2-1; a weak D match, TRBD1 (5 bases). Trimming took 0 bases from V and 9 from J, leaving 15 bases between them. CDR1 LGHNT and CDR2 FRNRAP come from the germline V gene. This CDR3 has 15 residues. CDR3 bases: TGTGCTAGTGGTTTGGTACTGGGGCAGGGATTTGAGCAGTTCTTC. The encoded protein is CASGLVLGQGFEQFF.

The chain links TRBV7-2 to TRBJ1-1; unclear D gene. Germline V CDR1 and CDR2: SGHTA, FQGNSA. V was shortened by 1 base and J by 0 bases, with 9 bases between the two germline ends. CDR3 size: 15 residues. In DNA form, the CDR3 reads TGTGCCAGCAGCTTAGTCGCAGGTATGAACACTGAAGCTTTCTTT. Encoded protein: CASSLVAGMNTEAFF.